Shown below are 7 T cell receptor beta chains from a single sample sequenced in a study of molecular identifiers for immune sequencing clone quantification. TCRdb used MiXCR to reprocess the PCR reads, holding one entry per CDR3 protein. Of under 600,000 distinct CDR3 sequences detected, 25% appear once; the ten largest clones hold around 0.76%. The specimen was naive CD8+ T cells from blood, with Jurkat cell RNA spiked in. Subset denoted: FACS-sorted CD8+CD4-CCR7+CD45RA+ naive T cells. Source of these receptors: a human donor in good health. Some libraries in this study had Jurkat cell RNA spiked in.

This chain joins TRBV28 and TRBJ1-4; 9 bases are shared with TRBD1. The germline V gene encodes CDR1 MDHEN and CDR2 SYDVKM. V shed 7 bases and J 7 bases; nucleotides not matched to a gene: 7. The CDR3 is 14 amino acids. CDR3 nucleotide sequence: TGTGCCAGCATCGGGACAGGGAGGAGTGAAAAACTGTTTTTT. It codes for CASIGTGRSEKLFF.

This clonotype occurred a few times. The DNA is left out, because the CDR3 cannot be placed on it with certainty; the CDR3 is given as TCRdb lists it. The V and J genes are TRBV7-5 and TRBJ2-7; TRBD2 is the table's D call and was not checked against the DNA. TRBV7-5 is listed as a pseudogene. The CDR3 is 18 amino acids long, termini counted. The CDR3 is CISVPEATSRVPPYEQYF.

This chain joins TRBV24-1 and TRBJ2-3; D possibly uses TRBD1 or TRBD2 (6 bases each). Germline V gene lookup returns CDR1 KGHDR and CDR2 SFDVKD. The CDR3 contains 21 residues. Trimming removed 5 bases from V and 0 bases from J, with 29 bases in between. The CDR3 DNA follows: TGTGCCACCAGTGCTCCCGCTTTCCCAGGGGCCCCGGGAGATAGCACAGATACGCAGTATTTT. Its translation is CATSAPAFPGAPGDSTDTQYF.

This rearrangement joins TRBV30 to TRBJ1-2; maybe TRBD1 (5 bases). V lost 3 bases, J lost 8 bases, and 13 bases lay in between. CDR3 length: 12 residues. Germline V gives CDR1 GTSNPN, CDR2 SVGIG (reference sequence). The CDR3 loop reads CAWRIGAEGYTF. CDR3 bases: TGTGCCTGGAGGATAGGGGCGGAGGGCTACACCTTC.

V gene TRBV29-1 combines with J gene TRBJ2-7, with 10 bases matching TRBD1. CDR1 and CDR2 from the germline V gene are SQVTM and ANQGSEA. Germline trimming cut 5 bases from V and 3 bases from J; bases unmatched to any gene: 4. The CDR3 contains 13 residues. The DNA for the CDR3 is TGCAGCGTTAGGGACAGGGGCGACTACGAGCAGTACTTC. Translating gives CSVRDRGDYEQYF.

On this clonotype: Sequence at one end of the junction differs from germline and may be a read error. The genes are TRBV20-1 and TRBJ1-1; D unresolved. The V gene's germline CDR1 is DFQATT and CDR2 SNEGSKA (reference sequence). The length of the CDR3 is 13 residues. The CDR3 reads CGAREGLNTEAFF. CDR3 nucleotides: TGCGGTGCTAGAGAGGGATTGAACACTGAAGCTTTCTTT.

The count of this clonotype is one. Mismatch with germline at one junction end may stem from a read error. The chain combines TRBV12-3 or TRBV12-4 with TRBJ1-1; 9 positions match TRBD1. The CDR3 loop spans 13 amino acids. DNA for the CDR3: TGTGCCAGTGGGGACAGGGTATTCACTGAAGCTCTCTTT. Translation: CASGDRVFTEALF.